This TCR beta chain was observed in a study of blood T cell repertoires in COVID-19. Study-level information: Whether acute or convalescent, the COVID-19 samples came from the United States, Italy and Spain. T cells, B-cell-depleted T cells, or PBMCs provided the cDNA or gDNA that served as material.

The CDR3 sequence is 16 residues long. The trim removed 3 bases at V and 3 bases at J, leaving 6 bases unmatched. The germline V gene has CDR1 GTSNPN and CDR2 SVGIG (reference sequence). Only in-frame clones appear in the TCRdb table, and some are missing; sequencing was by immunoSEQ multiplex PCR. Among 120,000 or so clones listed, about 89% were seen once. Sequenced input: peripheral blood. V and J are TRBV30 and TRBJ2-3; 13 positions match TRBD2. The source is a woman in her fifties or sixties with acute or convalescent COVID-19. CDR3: CAWRLAGGVVTDTQYF. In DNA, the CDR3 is TGTGCCTGGAGACTAGCGGGAGGGGTGGTGACAGATACGCAGTATTTT.